The rows below give T cell receptor beta chains drawn from one sample of a study of CD8 T cells in ankylosing spondylitis. TCRdb reanalysed the 5' RACE reads using MiXCR and keeps one entry per CDR3 protein. This sample has some 840,000 distinct CDR3 sequences, with about an eighth found just once. The sample was blood, either unsorted or a sorted T cell fraction (not recorded which). These receptors were taken from a male donor with ankylosing spondylitis. Each CDR3 is given with its conserved first and last residue. D genes are given only for firm matches. Size values are once, few and many counts, or a class for expanded clones, and some rows have none.

TRBJ1-4 TRBV20-1 - few CSAKADPNEKLFF TGCAGTGCTAAGGCGGACCCTAATGAAAAACTGTTTTTT
TRBJ2-5 TRBV20-1 - few CSARRAGPNTQYF TGCAGTGCTAGAAGGGCTGGGCCGAACACCCAGTACTTC
TRBJ2-3 TRBV12-3/TRBV12-4 - - CASSLTGRAQYF TGTGCCAGCAGTTTAACGGGTCGGGCGCAGTATTTT
TRBJ2-1 TRBV6-1 TRBD2 few CASSPRTSGRAEQFF TGTGCCAGCAGCCCTCGGACTAGCGGGAGAGCTGAGCAGTTCTTC
TRBJ2-1 TRBV10-3 - few CAINSGNNEQFF TGTGCCATCAACTCAGGGAACAATGAGCAGTTCTTC
TRBJ1-2 TRBV7-2 TRBD1 - CASSPGQGQGYTF TGTGCCAGCAGCCCTGGACAGGGTCAGGGCTACACCTTC
TRBJ2-1 TRBV7-7 - few CASSSAGKPNYNEQFF TGTGCTAGCAGCTCGGCAGGCAAACCTAACTACAATGAGCAGTTCTTC
TRBJ1-3 TRBV12-3/TRBV12-4 TRBD1 - CASSVTGDGNTIYF TGTGCCAGCAGTGTGACAGGGGATGGAAACACCATATATTTT
TRBJ1-1 TRBV20-1 - many CSAREQEREAFF TGCAGTGCTAGAGAACAGGAAAGGGAAGCTTTCTTT
TRBJ2-7 TRBV20-1 TRBD1 many CSAREGTGGYEQYF TGCAGTGCTAGAGAGGGGACAGGGGGCTACGAGCAGTACTTC
TRBJ2-7 TRBV5-1 - few CASSPSGATYEQYF TGCGCCAGCAGCCCCTCCGGTGCTACCTACGAGCAGTACTTC
TRBJ2-7 TRBV6-2/TRBV6-3 TRBD1 many CASNDASTGGERQYF TGTGCCAGCAACGACGCGAGCACAGGGGGCGAGAGGCAGTACTTC
TRBJ2-5 TRBV20-1 TRBD2 many CSASTSGGKTQYF TGCAGTGCTAGCACTAGCGGGGGAAAGACCCAGTACTTC
TRBJ2-7 TRBV7-2 - - CASSVRQAGEQYF TGTGCCAGCAGCGTCAGACAGGCGGGAGAGCAGTACTTC
TRBJ1-1 TRBV7-3 - - CASSSWVENTEAFF TGTGCCAGCAGCTCGTGGGTGGAGAACACTGAAGCTTTCTTT
TRBJ1-1 TRBV6-1 TRBD1 - CASTEVRGITEAFF TGTGCCAGCACTGAGGTCAGGGGGATCACTGAAGCTTTCTTT
TRBJ2-5 TRBV28 TRBD2 - CASIISGSPETQYF TGTGCCAGCATTATTAGCGGGAGCCCCGAGACCCAGTACTTC
TRBJ1-1 TRBV4-2 TRBD1 - CASSQGDRGPEAFF TGTGCCAGCAGCCAAGGAGACAGGGGGCCTGAAGCTTTCTTT
TRBJ1-5 TRBV6-1 - - CASGAGFGNQPQHF TGTGCCAGCGGGGCGGGTTTTGGTAATCAGCCCCAGCATTTT
TRBJ1-2 TRBV18 TRBD1 - CASSPRTGGEYGYTF TGTGCCAGCTCACCGCGGACAGGGGGCGAATATGGCTACACCTTC
TRBJ2-2 TRBV5-1 - few CASSRARDTGELFF TGCGCCAGCAGCCGCGCTCGGGACACCGGGGAGCTGTTTTTT
TRBJ2-1 TRBV7-2 - many CASSLQGRSEQFF TGTGCCAGCAGCTTACAGGGTCGAAGTGAGCAGTTCTTC
TRBJ1-2 TRBV29-1 - - CSVGFRQSYGYTF TGCAGCGTTGGGTTCAGGCAGAGCTATGGCTACACCTTC
TRBJ2-1 TRBV27 TRBD2 few CASTKRLAGYNEQFF TGTGCCAGCACCAAAAGACTAGCGGGATACAATGAGCAGTTCTTC
TRBJ1-5 TRBV7-2 - - CASSSDGGNQPQHF TGTGCCAGCAGCTCCGATGGGGGGAATCAGCCCCAGCATTTT
TRBJ2-7 TRBV28 TRBD1 - CASSFWTGSAEQYF TGTGCCAGCAGTTTTTGGACAGGGTCGGCCGAGCAGTACTTC
TRBJ2-4 TRBV5-1 - few CASDLQGEDFPLAKNIQYF TGCGCCAGCGACTTACAGGGAGAGGACTTCCCCTTAGCCAAAAACATTCAGTACTTC
TRBJ1-5 TRBV12-3/TRBV12-4 - - CASSLVPRNSNQPQHF TGTGCCAGCAGTTTAGTCCCCAGGAATAGCAATCAGCCCCAGCATTTT
TRBJ2-1 TRBV6-5 - - CASSSPGSRNYNEQFF TGTGCTAGCAGTTCCCCTGGCAGCCGGAACTACAATGAGCAGTTCTTC
TRBJ2-1 TRBV29-1 - many CSVSSRDIGNEQFF TGCAGCGTTTCATCCCGGGACATAGGCAATGAGCAGTTCTTC
TRBJ2-2 TRBV4-2 - many CASSNVQEDIGELFF TGTGCCAGCAGCAACGTGCAAGAGGATATCGGGGAGCTGTTTTTT
TRBJ2-3 TRBV10-1 TRBD2 - CASSESLVAGVTRTDTQYF TGCGCCAGCAGTGAGTCGTTGGTAGCGGGAGTGACGAGAACAGATACGCAGTATTTT
TRBJ2-1 TRBV5-1 - few CASSHGPPYNEQFF TGCGCCAGCAGCCACGGACCCCCTTACAATGAGCAGTTCTTC
TRBJ2-7 TRBV20-1 - few CSANSAGGGSYEQYF TGCAGTGCCAACAGCGCTGGTGGGGGCTCCTACGAGCAGTACTTC
TRBJ2-3 TRBV20-1 TRBD1 many CSARVRTGVSTDTQYF TGCAGTGCTAGAGTCCGGACAGGGGTGTCCACAGATACGCAGTATTTT
TRBJ2-7 TRBV5-6 TRBD1 few CASSSLLKSRTGGFYPYEQYF TGTGCCAGCAGCTCTCTATTGAAGAGCCGGACAGGGGGCTTCTATCCCTACGAGCAGTACTTC
TRBJ2-7 TRBV7-2 - many CASSLLSEQYF TGTGCCAGCAGCTTATTGAGCGAGCAGTACTTC
TRBJ1-5 TRBV6-6 - few CASGYQGNQPQHF TGTGCCAGCGGATACCAAGGCAATCAGCCCCAGCATTTT
TRBJ2-3 TRBV6-5 - - CASSYRPNTDTQYF TGTGCCAGCAGTTATAGGCCGAACACAGATACGCAGTATTTT
TRBJ2-7 TRBV7-2 - few CASSLASTTGTYEQYF TGTGCCAGCAGCTTAGCGTCGACGACAGGTACCTACGAGCAGTACTTC
TRBJ2-7 TRBV2 TRBD2 few CASNLLAGVAEQYF TGTGCCAGCAATTTACTAGCGGGAGTGGCCGAGCAGTACTTC
TRBJ1-3 TRBV28 TRBD1 - CASSRGQGRNTIYF TGTGCCAGCAGCCGAGGACAGGGGAGAAACACCATATATTTT
TRBJ2-1 TRBV20-1 - few CSARDWARMNNEQFF TGCAGTGCTAGAGATTGGGCTAGGATGAACAATGAGCAGTTCTTC
TRBJ2-2 TRBV18 - - CASSPQTGMNTGELFF TGTGCCAGCTCACCCCAGACAGGAATGAACACCGGGGAGCTGTTTTTT
TRBJ2-6 TRBV12-5 - few CAGNRPEISGANVLTF TGTGCTGGGAACAGGCCCGAAATCTCTGGGGCCAACGTCCTGACTTTC
TRBJ2-5 TRBV5-1 - - CASKRETLFQETQYF TGCGCCAGCAAACGGGAGACACTCTTCCAAGAGACCCAGTACTTC
TRBJ1-5 TRBV20-1 - - CSATGQHQPQHF TGCAGTGCGACCGGACAGCATCAGCCCCAGCATTTT
TRBJ2-5 TRBV4-1 - few CASSQDPHRAETQYF TGCGCCAGCAGCCAAGATCCTCACAGGGCAGAGACCCAGTACTTC
TRBJ1-3 TRBV20-1 - - CSARDLTGAISGNTIYF TGCAGTGCTAGAGATCTGACAGGCGCGATTTCTGGAAACACCATATATTTT
TRBJ2-3 TRBV10-3 - many CAISESDEDTQYF TGTGCCATCAGTGAGTCAGATGAGGATACGCAGTATTTT
TRBJ2-4 TRBV7-6 - - CASSLLRGGNIQYF TGTGCCAGCAGCTTACTCAGGGGAGGGAACATTCAGTACTTC
TRBJ1-3 TRBV7-2 - - CASSSQGGNTIYF TGTGCCAGCAGCTCCCAGGGAGGAAACACCATATATTTT
TRBJ2-3 TRBV20-1 - few CSARLVADTQYF TGCAGTGCTAGACTAGTCGCAGATACGCAGTATTTT
TRBJ1-5 TRBV3-1 - - CASSPARPGDQPQHF TGTGCCAGCAGCCCAGCTCGTCCTGGGGATCAGCCCCAGCATTTT
TRBJ1-6 TRBV12-3/TRBV12-4 - few CASSLKSWGAYNSPLHF TGTGCCAGCAGTTTAAAAAGTTGGGGGGCCTATAATTCACCCCTCCACTTT
TRBJ1-5 TRBV28 TRBD1 - CASRRDSYSNQPQHF TGTGCCAGCAGGCGGGACAGCTATAGCAATCAGCCCCAGCATTTT
TRBJ2-2 TRBV7-9 - few CARGRYTGELFF TGTGCCAGGGGGCGGTACACCGGGGAGCTGTTTTTT
TRBJ1-2 TRBV12-3/TRBV12-4 - few CASSLKGGTYGYTF TGTGCCAGCAGTTTAAAAGGGGGAACATATGGCTACACCTTC
TRBJ2-5 TRBV7-6 TRBD2 few CASSPGTSDGETQYF TGTGCCAGCAGCCCGGGGACTAGCGATGGAGAGACCCAGTACTTC
TRBJ2-3 TRBV7-9 - - CASTELADTQYF TGTGCCAGCACCGAACTAGCTGATACGCAGTATTTT